These 25 T cell receptor beta chains were all obtained from the same sample, sequenced in a study of T cells in placental villitis. The immunoSEQ assay was v4. Clones were read by immunoSEQ multiplex PCR, and TCRdb kept only the in-frame ones, dropping some. The sample contains a few hundred clones, 95% to 99% of which appear only once. Sequencing was done on a sample of placental tissue containing maternal and fetal cells. The receptors were sampled from a human donor in good health; the placental T cells may come from both mother and fetus.

This chain joins TRBV5-1 and TRBJ2-5; TRBD2 might be the D (5 bases). V lost 0 bases and J 4 bases, leaving 16 bases between the germline ends. This CDR3 spans 16 amino acids. Germline CDR1 is SGHRS and CDR2 is YFSETQ. The CDR3 protein is CASSLGPGNPRETQYF. The CDR3 DNA reads TGCGCCAGCAGCTTGGGTCCGGGGAACCCTCGAGAGACCCAGTACTTC. The full variable domain, rest sourced from reference TRBV5-1 and TRBJ2-5, is KAGVTQTPRYLIKTRGQQVTLSCSPISGHRSVSWYQQTPGQGLQFLFEYFSETQRNKGNFPGRFSGRQFSNSRSEMNVSTLELGDSALYLCASSLGPGNPRETQYFGPGTRLLVL.

The chain carries TRBV7-2 and TRBJ1-2; 8 nucleotides line up with TRBD1. The length of the CDR3 is 13 residues. Losses at the gene ends were 5 bases for V and 6 bases for J; bases not matched to a gene: 5. Per germline, CDR1 SGHTA and CDR2 FQGNSA. CDR3: CASSNLQGDGYTF. DNA for the CDR3: TGTGCCAGCAGCAACTTACAGGGGGATGGCTACACCTTC. The whole variable domain, filled in from reference TRBV7-2 and TRBJ1-2, reads GAGVSQSPSNKVTEKGKDVELRCDPISGHTALYWYRQSLGQGLEFLIYFQGNSAPDKSGLPSDRFSAERTGGSVSTLTIQRTQQEDSAVYLCASSNLQGDGYTFGSGTRLTVV.

The V and J genes are TRBV7-9 and TRBJ2-7; D not resolved. V lost 1 base to trimming and J lost 6 bases, with 4 bases between them. CDR3 length: 11 amino acids. Germline CDR1 SEHNR, CDR2 FQNEAQ (reference sequence). For the CDR3, the DNA is TGTGCCAGCAGCTTAGGGGCCGAGCAGTACTTC. Its protein product is CASSLGAEQYF.

This rearrangement joins TRBV2 to TRBJ1-3; tentatively, D is TRBD1 (5 bases). The CDR3 length is 12 residues. CDR1 and CDR2 (germline): SNHLY, FYNNEI. The V end lost 4 bases, the J end lost 4 bases, and 5 bases lay between the germline ends. The CDR3 DNA is TGTGCCAGCAGTGGACAGGGAAACACCATATATTTT. It specifies CASSGQGNTIYF.

The V and J genes are TRBV10-3 and TRBJ2-3; the match to TRBD2 covers 9 bases. This CDR3 contains 16 residues. From germline, CDR1 is ENHRY and CDR2 SYGVKD. Trimming removed 5 bases from V and 0 bases from J; junction bases left unmatched: 6. The CDR3 bases are TGTGCCATCAGTAAACTAGCGGGCTCTAGCACAGATACGCAGTATTTT. It translates to CAISKLAGSSTDTQYF.

This chain links TRBV10-3 with TRBJ1-2, with D unresolved. With 11 bases removed from V and 3 bases from J, the gap between germline ends came to 7 bases. CDR1 is ENHRY, CDR2 SYGVKD, per germline. CDR3 size: 10 residues. The CDR3 sequence is CASGDYGYTF. The CDR3 DNA sequence: TGTGCCTCCGGGGACTATGGCTACACCTTC.

The V and J genes are TRBV7-2 and TRBJ2-1; 8 nucleotides match TRBD2. The V and J ends lost 5 bases and 1 base, in that order; junction bases with no gene match: 7. This CDR3 has 16 amino acids. In germline, CDR1 is SGHTA, CDR2 FQGNSA. CDR3 in amino acids: CASSPRAGVSYNEQFF. The CDR3 DNA follows: TGTGCCAGCAGCCCGCGAGCGGGGGTATCCTACAATGAGCAGTTCTTC. The complete variable domain, with remaining parts taken from reference TRBV7-2 and TRBJ2-1, reads GAGVSQSPSNKVTEKGKDVELRCDPISGHTALYWYRQSLGQGLEFLIYFQGNSAPDKSGLPSDRFSAERTGGSVSTLTIQRTQQEDSAVYLCASSPRAGVSYNEQFFGPGTRLTVL.

The rearrangement uses TRBV27 and TRBJ2-7; D not certain. This CDR3 comprises 15 residues. Per germline, CDR1 MNHEY and CDR2 SMNVEV (reference sequence). The V end lost 3 bases, the J end lost 3 bases, and 15 bases lay between the germline ends. CDR3 loop: CASSFGPPPLYEQYF. The CDR3 coding sequence is TGTGCCAGCAGTTTTGGACCCCCTCCCCTCTACGAGCAGTACTTC.

V is TRBV19 and J is TRBJ2-3, with TRBD2 matching over 11 bases. There are 16 residues in the CDR3. Germline trimming cut 1 base from V and 2 bases from J; bases unmatched to any gene: 2. Per germline, CDR1 LNHDA and CDR2 SQIVND (reference sequence). The CDR3 sequence is CASSIGTSGYTDTQYF. The CDR3 DNA follows: TGTGCCAGTAGTATAGGGACTAGCGGGTACACAGATACGCAGTATTTT.

The chain has TRBV29-1 and TRBJ2-7; D assignment may be TRBD1 or TRBD2 (5 bases each). The CDR3 consists of 11 residues. V dropped 3 bases and J dropped 5 bases, with 8 bases sitting between them. Germline V lookup: CDR1 SQVTM, CDR2 ANQGSEA. In DNA, the CDR3 is TGCAGCGTTGACGGGGCCCACGAGCAGTACTTC. Residues: CSVDGAHEQYF.

The chain joins TRBV20-1 to TRBJ2-7; perhaps TRBD2 as D (5 bases). This CDR3 has 14 residues. CDR1 and CDR2 (germline): DFQATT, SNEGSKA (reference sequence). Trimming left V 3 bases short and J 4 bases short, with 16 bases between. CDR3 nucleotides: TGCAGTGCTAGTCTCGACGGGATTCTATACGAGCAGTACTTC. Its protein product is CSASLDGILYEQYF.

The chain carries TRBV28 and TRBJ1-4; D is uncertain. V was shortened by 8 bases and J by 8 bases, with 15 bases between the two germline ends. This CDR3 has 13 amino acids. Germline assignment: CDR1 MDHEN and CDR2 SYDVKM. The CDR3 DNA is TGTGCCAGCGGCGACTTTGGTAGCGAAAAACTGTTTTTT. Translating gives CASGDFGSEKLFF.

The CDR3, as DNA: TGTGCCAGCAGTGAAACAGGGTTTATCACAGATACGCAGTATTTT. Translation: CASSETGFITDTQYF. This chain joins TRBV2 and TRBJ2-3; D possibly corresponds to TRBD1 (6 bases). Germline assignment: CDR1 SNHLY and CDR2 FYNNEI. V was cut by 2 bases and J by 2 bases, with 11 bases left in between. This CDR3 contains 15 residues.

This sequence joins TRBV6-2 or TRBV6-3 and TRBJ2-7, with no clear D. The germline gives CDR1 MNHEY, CDR2 SVGEGT. The CDR3 is 12 residues long. Trimming cost V 5 bases and J 3 bases, with 8 bases left between them. CDR3 amino acids: CASSQTFYEQYF. In DNA form, the CDR3 reads TGTGCCAGCAGTCAGACTTTCTACGAGCAGTACTTC.

The chain combines TRBV4-3 with TRBJ2-5; weak D call: TRBD2 (5 bases). Trimming took 1 base from V and 2 from J, leaving 11 bases between them. The CDR3 spans 15 residues. CDR1 is LGHNA, CDR2 YSLEER, per germline. CDR3 loop: CASSQGAGVQETQYF. In DNA, the CDR3 is TGCGCCAGCAGCCAAGGGGCCGGGGTTCAAGAGACCCAGTACTTC.

This sequence joins TRBV27 and TRBJ1-2; a possible D gene is TRBD1 (5 bases). Trimming shortened V by 2 bases and J by 2 bases, and 9 bases separated the two germline ends. CDR1 is MNHEY and CDR2 is SMNVEV in the germline V gene (reference sequence). The CDR3 covers 14 residues. CDR3 sequence: CASSLQGSNYGYTF. The CDR3 bases are TGTGCCAGCAGTTTACAGGGTTCAAACTATGGCTACACCTTC.

With regard to this clone: At one end the junction does not follow the germline gene, possibly because of a read error. This chain joins TRBV12-3 or TRBV12-4 and TRBJ1-2, with 7 bases fitting TRBD1. This CDR3 has 13 residues. The chain's CDR3 is CSSSLTGTYGYTF. Written as DNA, the CDR3 is TGTTCCAGCAGTTTGACAGGGACCTATGGCTACACCTTC.

This clone was detected only once. The chain carries TRBV4-2 and TRBJ1-1; D call uncertain. Germline CDR1 and CDR2: LGHNA and YNFKEQ. The CDR3 is 14 residues long. V was clipped by 4 bases and J by 3 bases, with 12 bases between them. In nucleotides, the CDR3 is TGTGCCAGCAGCCTAGAGAGTACGGACACTGAAGCTTTCTTT. Protein sequence: CASSLESTDTEAFF.

This chain connects TRBV6-5 to TRBJ2-1; D unresolved. Trimming removed 10 bases at V and 8 bases at J, with 18 bases between. This CDR3 is 13 amino acids long. Germline V CDR1 and CDR2: MNHEY, SVGAGI. The CDR3 reads CATLTPSAHEQFF. CDR3 coding DNA: TGTGCCACATTGACCCCCTCAGCGCATGAGCAGTTCTTC.

The sample holds a few counts of this clone. This rearrangement joins TRBV7-2 to TRBJ2-5; no firm D call. The CDR3 is 14 residues long. Trimming left V 5 bases short and J 5 bases short, with 15 bases between. Per germline, CDR1 SGHTA and CDR2 FQGNSA. The CDR3 sequence: CASSPLGTLETQYF. In DNA, the CDR3 is TGTGCCAGCAGCCCCCTAGGCACTCTTGAGACCCAGTACTTC.

This chain joins TRBV5-1 and TRBJ2-7; D unclear. Looked up from germline, CDR1 is SGHRS and CDR2 is YFSETQ. CDR3 length: 18 residues. Trimming removed 5 bases at V and 0 bases at J, with 24 bases between. As DNA, the CDR3 is TGCGCCAGCAGTTCCGCTTGGGCAGAATTAGGGAACTCCTACGAGCAGTACTTC. Translated: CASSSAWAELGNSYEQYF.

V is TRBV6-5 and J is TRBJ1-1; 8 bases line up with TRBD1. The junction had 8 bases not matched to a gene; V was cut back by 2 bases and J by 6 bases. The germline V gene encodes CDR1 MNHEY and CDR2 SVGAGI. This CDR3 region has 15 residues. CDR3 in amino acids: CASSYGDRGDPEAFF. DNA of the CDR3: TGTGCCAGCAGTTACGGAGACAGGGGAGACCCTGAAGCTTTCTTT.

The chain is built from TRBV6-5 and TRBJ1-1; 7 bases map to TRBD1. The V and J ends lost 7 bases and 3 bases, in that order; junction bases with no gene match: 8. The V gene's germline CDR1 is MNHEY and CDR2 SVGAGI. The CDR3 has 14 residues. CDR3 region: CASTLQGTHTEAFF. The CDR3 region has the DNA TGTGCCAGCACTCTACAGGGGACCCACACTGAAGCTTTCTTT.

V is TRBV12-3 or TRBV12-4 and J is TRBJ2-1; 7 bases line up with TRBD1. CDR3 size: 13 residues. V dropped 6 bases and J dropped 4; count of bases not matched to a gene: 3. CDR3 residues: CASRGTAYNEQFF. In DNA, the CDR3 is TGTGCCAGCAGAGGGACAGCTTACAATGAGCAGTTCTTC.

The chain couples TRBV13 to TRBJ2-1; possible D gene TRBD1, 5 bases. The CDR3 totals 14 residues. The germline V gene has CDR1 PRHDT and CDR2 FYEKMQ (reference sequence). With 2 bases removed from V and 3 bases from J, the gap between germline ends came to 8 bases. This CDR3 is CASSLTQGYNEQFF. The DNA for the CDR3 is TGTGCCAGCAGCTTAACCCAGGGCTACAATGAGCAGTTCTTC.